The next 21 T cell receptor beta chains were all read from a single sample in a study of T cells in Graves' hyperthyroidism and ophthalmopathy. RNA transcripts were the template for amplifying TCR beta CDR3 regions. TCR CDR3 regions were first amplified by RT-PCR with HTBI primers. TCRdb re-analysed the multiplex PCR reads in MiXCR, keeping a single row per CDR3 protein. This sample has roughly 290,000 distinct CDR3 sequences, with roughly 13% found just once. The sequenced material came from blood. These receptor sequences come from a woman in her forties with Graves' hyperthyroidism.

This clonotype was detected many times. This chain links TRBV2 with TRBJ1-1; D is ambiguous. Deletions cut 7 bases from V and 0 bases from J, with 9 bases between. The CDR3 is 13 amino acids. The germline CDR1 and CDR2 sequences are SNHLY and FYNNEI. For the CDR3, the DNA is TGTGCCAGCATAAGGGAGATGAACACTGAAGCTTTCTTT. Protein product: CASIREMNTEAFF.

The V call is TRBV5-4, the J call TRBJ2-2, with D uncertain. CDR1 and CDR2 from the germline V gene are SGHNT and YYREEE (reference sequence). Trimming took off 2 bases at V and 0 bases at J, with 8 bases between the two ends. This CDR3 has 15 amino acids. The CDR3 DNA follows: TGTGCCAGCAGCTTTCAAGGGTCGAACACCGGGGAGCTGTTTTTT. Translated, it gives CASSFQGSNTGELFF.

The table lists this clonotype with many counts. V and J are TRBV7-9 and TRBJ2-5; TRBD2 matches 9 bases. The J segment lost 1 base and the V segment lost 4 bases, leaving 7 bases of the junction unmatched. This CDR3 contains 16 residues. Germline V gives CDR1 SEHNR, CDR2 FQNEAQ (reference sequence). CDR3 sequence reads: CASSSSGMIFQETQYF. The CDR3 bases are TGTGCCAGCAGCTCTAGCGGGATGATATTCCAAGAGACCCAGTACTTC.

This clonotype was seen many times. The chain employs TRBV9 and TRBJ2-7; D is possibly TRBD1 or TRBD2 (6 bases each). In germline, CDR1 is SGDLS, CDR2 YYNGEE. Trimming removed 7 bases from V and 5 bases from J, with 16 bases in between. The CDR3 has 13 residues. The CDR3 DNA reads TGTGCCAGCGCGGAGACGGGGGCGGACGAGCAGTACTTC. It specifies CASAETGADEQYF.

This clonotype was counted many times. The chain is built from TRBV2 and TRBJ2-4; D possibly corresponds to TRBD1 (5 bases). The germline V gene has CDR1 SNHLY and CDR2 FYNNEI. The CDR3 is 15 amino acids. Trimming took 2 bases from V and 3 from J, leaving 11 bases between them. The DNA for the CDR3 is TGTGCCAGCAGTGAAAGTCAGGGCGGCAAAAACATTCAGTACTTC. The encoded protein is CASSESQGGKNIQYF.

A few counts support this clonotype. The chain links TRBV7-8 to TRBJ1-2; D is uncertain. Germline V gene sequence: CDR1 SGHVS, CDR2 FQNEAQ. V was trimmed by 5 bases and J by 0 bases, leaving 16 bases between them. This CDR3 region has 16 residues. The CDR3 here is CASSRLPGSPNYGYTF. The CDR3 region has the DNA TGTGCCAGCAGCCGCCTCCCGGGGTCTCCTAACTATGGCTACACCTTC.

The rearrangement links TRBV4-2 to TRBJ2-7, with D perhaps TRBD2 (6 bases). Germline CDR1 and CDR2: LGHNA and YNFKEQ. Trimming took 0 bases from V and 4 from J, leaving 22 bases between them. The CDR3 covers 18 residues. The CDR3 spells CASSQDLRATGERYEQYF. The CDR3 nucleotides are TGTGCCAGCAGCCAAGATCTCCGGGCAACGGGAGAACGGTACGAGCAGTACTTC.

V is TRBV10-2 and J is TRBJ2-1; D not resolved. The V and J ends lost 2 bases and 8 bases respectively, with 4 bases between them. CDR3 size: 11 residues. Germline V gives CDR1 WSHSY, CDR2 SAAADI. For the CDR3, the DNA is TGCGCCAGCAGTGAGACAGATGAGCAGTTCTTC. It encodes CASSETDEQFF.

The chain recombines TRBV25-1 with TRBJ2-5; the D gene is possibly TRBD2 (6 bases). Between the trimmed V and J ends, which lost 9 bases and 4 bases, there was a span of 18 bases. There are 14 residues in the CDR3. Per germline, CDR1 MGHDK and CDR2 SYGVNS. As DNA, the CDR3 is TGTGCCAGTGCGGTAGCGGAGATACCAGAGACCCAGTACTTC. Translation: CASAVAEIPETQYF.

This chain uses TRBV28 with TRBJ1-1; 11 nucleotides agree with TRBD1. Germline loops: CDR1 MDHEN, CDR2 SYDVKM. The CDR3 totals 16 residues. Trimming took 7 bases from V and 1 from J; bases not matched to a gene: 8. This CDR3 is CASTKTGTGGNTEAFF. CDR3 nucleotide sequence: TGTGCCAGCACTAAAACCGGGACAGGGGGGAACACTGAAGCTTTCTTT.

The table lists this clonotype with many counts. V and J are TRBV10-2 and TRBJ2-1; TRBD2 agrees at 10 bases. Trimming took 8 bases from V and 5 from J; bases not matched to a gene: 9. CDR1 and CDR2 (germline): WSHSY, SAAADI. The CDR3 covers 15 residues. CDR3 region: CASSLGGLADNEQFF. The CDR3 nucleotides read TGCGCCAGCTCCCTCGGAGGACTAGCGGACAATGAGCAGTTCTTC.

This sequence joins TRBV19 and TRBJ1-4; D remains unclear. This CDR3 contains 21 residues. Germline V gene lookup returns CDR1 LNHDA and CDR2 SQIVND (reference sequence). With 2 bases removed from V and 5 bases from J, the gap between germline ends came to 30 bases. The CDR3 reads CASSISPRFPTRHDQNEKLFF. The CDR3 nucleotides read TGTGCCAGTAGTATATCCCCCCGGTTCCCGACCAGACACGACCAAAATGAAAAACTGTTTTTT.

On this clonotype itself: Since a much larger clone is just one base distant, this may be a read error. This CDR3 reads CASSLRVEEGYTF. CDR3 DNA sequence: TGTGCCAGCAGCTTAAGGGTGGAGGAAGGCTACACCTTC. The gene calls are TRBV7-9 and TRBJ1-2; D remains unclear. The germline V and J ends were trimmed by 2 bases and 8 bases, with 12 bases remaining between them. The V gene's germline CDR1 is SEHNR and CDR2 FQNEAQ (reference sequence). The CDR3 has 13 amino acids.

This clonotype showed up just a few times. The chain employs TRBV27 and TRBJ2-6; D gene unclear. The germline CDR1 and CDR2 sequences are MNHEY and SMNVEV (reference sequence). CDR3 size: 16 residues. The V end was cut by 1 base, the J end by 0 bases, with 7 bases between. CDR3 coding DNA: TGTGCCAGCAGTTTATGGGCAACCTCTGGGGCCAACGTCCTGACTTTC. This translates into CASSLWATSGANVLTF.

In its sample, this clonotype was seen many times. The chain joins TRBV6-5 to TRBJ1-6; the D gene is possibly TRBD1 (5 bases). Per germline, CDR1 MNHEY and CDR2 SVGAGI. The V and J ends lost 2 bases and 9 bases respectively, with 11 bases between them. This CDR3 comprises 14 residues. In DNA, the CDR3 is TGTGCCAGCAGTTACGAGGGGTTGGGTTCACCCCTCCACTTT. It translates to CASSYEGLGSPLHF.

This clonotype was seen repeatedly, ten times or more. The chain carries TRBV7-9 and TRBJ1-2; 8 bases line up with TRBD1. The CDR3 is 12 amino acids. From germline, CDR1 is SEHNR and CDR2 FQNEAQ (reference sequence). V lost 6 bases to trimming and J lost 8 bases; unmatched junction nucleotides: 5. In DNA form, the CDR3 reads TGTGCCAGCAGTCCCGACAGGGGAGGCTACACCTTC. The encoded protein is CASSPDRGGYTF.

This clonotype was observed a handful of times. Lacking the conserved final phenylalanine or tryptophan, this CDR3 likely reflects a read error. V gene TRBV6-1 combines with J gene TRBJ1-5, with D perhaps TRBD1 (5 bases). The CDR3 consists of 15 residues. The germline V gene has CDR1 MNHNS and CDR2 SASEGT. Trimming pared 6 bases from V and 2 bases from J, leaving 14 bases between. The CDR3 sequence: CASSLGGGGNQPQHL. CDR3 bases: TGTGCCAGCAGCTTGGGAGGAGGGGGCAATCAGCCCCAGCATCTT.

This clonotype was recorded many times. The J gene is TRBJ1-2, the V gene TRBV28; no clear D. This CDR3 is 14 amino acids long. Germline V gene lookup returns CDR1 MDHEN and CDR2 SYDVKM. Trimming stripped 3 bases from V and 0 bases from J, with 8 bases between. The CDR3 is CASSLGSSNYGYTF. DNA for the CDR3: TGTGCCAGCAGTTTGGGCAGTTCTAACTATGGCTACACCTTC.

At least ten counts were recorded for this clonotype. The CDR3 DNA follows: TGCGCCAGCAGACCCGGGACTCCAAATACGCAGTATTTT. This encodes CASRPGTPNTQYF. The chain couples TRBV10-2 to TRBJ2-3; possibly TRBD2 for D (6 bases). This CDR3 spans 13 amino acids. The V gene lost 6 bases and the J gene lost 7 bases, with 14 bases spanning the gap. In germline, CDR1 is WSHSY, CDR2 SAAADI.

This clonotype has only a few counts. The V and J genes are TRBV6-1 and TRBJ2-7; D is undetermined. Germline CDR1 is MNHNS and CDR2 is SASEGT. V shed 6 bases and J shed 3 bases, with 9 bases lying between them. The CDR3 loop spans 12 amino acids. CDR3 loop: CASSPGLYEQYF. In DNA, the CDR3 is TGTGCCAGCAGCCCCGGGCTCTACGAGCAGTACTTC.

This clonotype appeared many times. The chain carries TRBV18 and TRBJ2-1; D gene unclear. CDR1 is KGHSH, CDR2 LQKENI, per germline. The V end was cut by 0 bases, the J end by 7 bases, with 10 bases between. The CDR3 extends over 14 amino acids. The CDR3 loop is CASSPPTTANEQFF. The CDR3 region has the DNA TGTGCCAGCTCACCACCCACGACGGCGAATGAGCAGTTCTTC.